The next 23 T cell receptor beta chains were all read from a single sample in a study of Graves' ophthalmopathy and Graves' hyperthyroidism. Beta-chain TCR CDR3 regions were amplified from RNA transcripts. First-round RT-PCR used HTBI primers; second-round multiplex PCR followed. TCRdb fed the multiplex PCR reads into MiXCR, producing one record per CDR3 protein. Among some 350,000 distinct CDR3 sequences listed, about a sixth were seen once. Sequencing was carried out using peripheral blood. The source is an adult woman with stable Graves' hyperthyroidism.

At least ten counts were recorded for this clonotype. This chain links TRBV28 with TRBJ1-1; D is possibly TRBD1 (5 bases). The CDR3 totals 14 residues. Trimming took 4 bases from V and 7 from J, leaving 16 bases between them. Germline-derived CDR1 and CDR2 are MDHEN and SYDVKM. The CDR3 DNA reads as TGTGCCAGCAGTTCTATGGCGGGACGGGGTGAAGCTTTCTTT. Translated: CASSSMAGRGEAFF.

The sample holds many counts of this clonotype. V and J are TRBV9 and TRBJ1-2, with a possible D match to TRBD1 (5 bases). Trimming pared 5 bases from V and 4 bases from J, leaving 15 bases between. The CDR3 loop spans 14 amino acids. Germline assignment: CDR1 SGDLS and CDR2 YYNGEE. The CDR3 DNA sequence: TGTGCCAGCAGATCGGTGGGGCCGGGCTATGGCTACACCTTC. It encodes CASRSVGPGYGYTF.

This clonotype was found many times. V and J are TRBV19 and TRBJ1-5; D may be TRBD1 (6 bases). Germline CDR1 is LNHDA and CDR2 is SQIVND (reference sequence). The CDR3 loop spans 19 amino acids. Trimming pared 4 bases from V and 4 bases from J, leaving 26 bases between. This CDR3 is CASSTQGKDRGKRNQPQHF. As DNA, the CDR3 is TGTGCCAGTAGTACACAAGGCAAGGACAGAGGGAAACGTAATCAGCCCCAGCATTTT.

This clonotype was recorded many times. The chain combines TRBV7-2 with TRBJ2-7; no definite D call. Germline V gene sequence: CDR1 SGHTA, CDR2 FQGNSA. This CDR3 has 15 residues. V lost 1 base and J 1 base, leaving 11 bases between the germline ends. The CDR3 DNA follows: TGTGCCAGCAGCTTAGAGGGCAGCTCATCCTACGAGCAGTACTTC. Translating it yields CASSLEGSSSYEQYF.

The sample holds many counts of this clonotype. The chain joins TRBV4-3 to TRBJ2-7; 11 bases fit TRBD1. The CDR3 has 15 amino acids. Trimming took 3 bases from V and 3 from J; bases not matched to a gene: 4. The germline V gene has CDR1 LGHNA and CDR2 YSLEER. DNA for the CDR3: TGCGCCAGCAGCCAGACCGGGACAGGGGGCTACGAGCAGTACTTC. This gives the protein CASSQTGTGGYEQYF.

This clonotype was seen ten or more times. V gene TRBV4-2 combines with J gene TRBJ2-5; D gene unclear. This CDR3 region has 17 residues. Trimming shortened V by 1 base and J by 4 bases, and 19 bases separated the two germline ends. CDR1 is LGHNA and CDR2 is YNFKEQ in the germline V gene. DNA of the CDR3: TGTGCCAGCAGCCAAGGAACCCAAAGGGCAGTTGGAGAGACCCAGTACTTC. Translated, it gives CASSQGTQRAVGETQYF.

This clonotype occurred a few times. CDR3 sequence reads: CAGDWLTGGVETEAFF. As DNA, the CDR3 is TGTGCCGGTGATTGGTTGACAGGGGGCGTTGAGACTGAAGCTTTCTTT. The rearrangement uses TRBV6-1 and TRBJ1-1, with TRBD1 identical over 10 bases. The germline V gene encodes CDR1 MNHNS and CDR2 SASEGT. The CDR3 totals 16 residues. Trimming removed 11 bases from V and 5 bases from J; junction bases left unmatched: 17.

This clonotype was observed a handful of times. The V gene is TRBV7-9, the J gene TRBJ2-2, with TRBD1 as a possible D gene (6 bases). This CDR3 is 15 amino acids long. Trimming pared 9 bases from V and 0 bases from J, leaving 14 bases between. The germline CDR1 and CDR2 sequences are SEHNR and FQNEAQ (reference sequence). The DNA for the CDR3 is TGTGCCAGTGGACCCGACAGGCCGAACACCGGGGAGCTGTTTTTT. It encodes CASGPDRPNTGELFF.

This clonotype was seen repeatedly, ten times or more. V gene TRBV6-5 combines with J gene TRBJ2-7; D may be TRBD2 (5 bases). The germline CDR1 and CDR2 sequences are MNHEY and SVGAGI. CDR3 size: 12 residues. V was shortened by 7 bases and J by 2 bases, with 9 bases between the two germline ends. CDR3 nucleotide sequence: TGTGCCAGCATTTTCGGGACCTACGAGCAGTACTTC. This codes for CASIFGTYEQYF.

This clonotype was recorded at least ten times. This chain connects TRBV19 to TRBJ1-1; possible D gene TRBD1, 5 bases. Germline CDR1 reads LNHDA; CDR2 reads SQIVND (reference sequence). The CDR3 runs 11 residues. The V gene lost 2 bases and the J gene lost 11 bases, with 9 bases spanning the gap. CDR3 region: CASSIWGDAFF. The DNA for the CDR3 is TGTGCCAGTAGTATATGGGGGGACGCTTTCTTT.

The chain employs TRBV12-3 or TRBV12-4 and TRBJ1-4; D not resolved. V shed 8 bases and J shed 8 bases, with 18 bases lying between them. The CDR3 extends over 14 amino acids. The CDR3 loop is CASGAGGGQEKLFF. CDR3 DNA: TGTGCCAGCGGAGCGGGAGGAGGGCAAGAAAAACTGTTTTTT.

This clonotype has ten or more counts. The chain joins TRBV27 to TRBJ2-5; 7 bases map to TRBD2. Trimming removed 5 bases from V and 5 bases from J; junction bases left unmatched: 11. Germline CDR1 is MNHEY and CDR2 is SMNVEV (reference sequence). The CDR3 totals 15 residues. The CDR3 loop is CASSIHLGGEETQYF. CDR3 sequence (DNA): TGTGCCAGCAGTATCCACCTGGGGGGGGAGGAGACCCAGTACTTC.

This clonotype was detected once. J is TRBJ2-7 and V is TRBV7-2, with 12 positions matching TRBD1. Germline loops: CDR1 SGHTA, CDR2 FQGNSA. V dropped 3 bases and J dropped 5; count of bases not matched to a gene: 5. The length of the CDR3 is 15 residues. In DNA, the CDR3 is TGTGCCAGCAGCTTCCCCGGGACAGGGGGCGACGAGCAGTACTTC. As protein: CASSFPGTGGDEQYF. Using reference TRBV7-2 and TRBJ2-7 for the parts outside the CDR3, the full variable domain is GAGVSQSPSNKVTEKGKDVELRCDPISGHTALYWYRQSLGQGLEFLIYFQGNSAPDKSGLPSDRFSAERTGGSVSTLTIQRTQQEDSAVYLCASSFPGTGGDEQYFGPGTRLTVT.

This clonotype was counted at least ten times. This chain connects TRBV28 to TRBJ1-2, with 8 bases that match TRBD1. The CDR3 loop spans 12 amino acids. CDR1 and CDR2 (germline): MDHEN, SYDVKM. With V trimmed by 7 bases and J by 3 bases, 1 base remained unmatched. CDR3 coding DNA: TGTGCCAGCAAACAGGGGGACTATGGCTACACCTTC. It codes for CASKQGDYGYTF.

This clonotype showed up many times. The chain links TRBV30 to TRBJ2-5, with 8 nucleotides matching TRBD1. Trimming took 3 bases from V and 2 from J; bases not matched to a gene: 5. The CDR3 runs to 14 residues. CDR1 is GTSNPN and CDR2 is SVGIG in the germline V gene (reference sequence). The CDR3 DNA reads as TGTGCCTGGAGGGGGGGACAGGCTCAAGAGACCCAGTACTTC. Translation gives CAWRGGQAQETQYF.

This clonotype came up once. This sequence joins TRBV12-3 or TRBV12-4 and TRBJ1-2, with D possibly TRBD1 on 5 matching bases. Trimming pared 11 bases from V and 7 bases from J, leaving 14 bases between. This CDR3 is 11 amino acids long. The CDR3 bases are TGTGCCCCGGGGCAGGGAGGTGGCTACACCTTC. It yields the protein CAPGQGGGYTF.

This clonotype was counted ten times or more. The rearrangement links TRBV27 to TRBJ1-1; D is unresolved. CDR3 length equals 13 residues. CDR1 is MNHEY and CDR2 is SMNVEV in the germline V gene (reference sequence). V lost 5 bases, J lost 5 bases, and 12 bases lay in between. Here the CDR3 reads CASSPRTRTEAFF. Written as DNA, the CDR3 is TGTGCCAGCAGTCCCCGGACCAGGACTGAAGCTTTCTTT.

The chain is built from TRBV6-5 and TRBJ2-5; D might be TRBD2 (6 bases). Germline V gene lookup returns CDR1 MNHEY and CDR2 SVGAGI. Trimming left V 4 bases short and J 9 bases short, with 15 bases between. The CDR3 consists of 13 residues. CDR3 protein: CASSSGEQSPQYF. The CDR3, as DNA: TGTGCCAGCAGTTCGGGAGAACAGTCTCCCCAGTACTTC.

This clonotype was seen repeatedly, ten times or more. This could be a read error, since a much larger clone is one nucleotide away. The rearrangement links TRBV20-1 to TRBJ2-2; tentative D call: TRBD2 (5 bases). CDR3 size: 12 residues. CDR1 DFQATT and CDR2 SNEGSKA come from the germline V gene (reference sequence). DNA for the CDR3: TGCAGTGCTAGAGATAACACCGGGGAGCTGTGTTTT. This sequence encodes CSARDNTGELCF.

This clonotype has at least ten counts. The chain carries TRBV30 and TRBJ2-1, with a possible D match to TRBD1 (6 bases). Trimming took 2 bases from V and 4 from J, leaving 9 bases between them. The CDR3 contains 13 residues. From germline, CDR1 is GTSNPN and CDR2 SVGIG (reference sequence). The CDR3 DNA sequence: TGTGCCTGGAGTCCCGGGACATACAATGAGCAGTTCTTC. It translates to CAWSPGTYNEQFF.

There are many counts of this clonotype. The CDR3 is CASSPATSGSYEQYF. In nucleotides, the CDR3 is TGTGCCAGCAGCCCTGCAACTAGCGGGAGTTACGAGCAGTACTTC. The J gene is TRBJ2-7, the V gene TRBV13; 11 bases map to TRBD2. The CDR3 runs to 15 residues. Germline-derived CDR1 and CDR2 are PRHDT and FYEKMQ (reference sequence). V lost 5 bases and J lost 4; bases outside the gene matches: 7.

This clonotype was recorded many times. The CDR3 spells CASSTYRDEQYF. The DNA for the CDR3 is TGTGCCAGCAGTACATACAGAGACGAGCAGTACTTC. This chain uses TRBV28 with TRBJ2-7; D not certain. CDR1 and CDR2 from the germline V gene are MDHEN and SYDVKM. V was cut by 5 bases and J by 5 bases, with 10 bases left in between. The CDR3 has 12 amino acids.

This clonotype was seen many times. CDR3 in amino acids: CASSVRTGNTEAFF. The CDR3 DNA follows: TGCGCCAGCAGTGTAAGGACAGGGAACACTGAAGCTTTCTTT. The chain carries TRBV10-2 and TRBJ1-1, with 7 bases aligning to TRBD1. The length of the CDR3 is 14 residues. From germline, CDR1 is WSHSY and CDR2 SAAADI. Trimming took 4 bases from V and 1 from J; bases not matched to a gene: 3.